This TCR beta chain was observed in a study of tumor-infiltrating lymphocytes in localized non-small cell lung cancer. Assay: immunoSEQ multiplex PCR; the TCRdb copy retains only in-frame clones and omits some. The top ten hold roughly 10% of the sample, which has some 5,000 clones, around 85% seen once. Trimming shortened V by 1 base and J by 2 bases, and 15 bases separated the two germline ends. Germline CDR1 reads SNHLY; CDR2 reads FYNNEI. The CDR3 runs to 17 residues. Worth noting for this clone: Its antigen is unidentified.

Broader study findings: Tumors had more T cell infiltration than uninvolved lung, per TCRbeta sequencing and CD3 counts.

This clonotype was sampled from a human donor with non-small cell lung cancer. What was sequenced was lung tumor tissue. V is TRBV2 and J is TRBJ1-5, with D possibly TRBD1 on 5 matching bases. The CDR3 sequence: CASSEGAGRVGNQPQHF. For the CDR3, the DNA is TGTGCCAGCAGTGAAGGAGCGGGGCGGGTGGGCAATCAGCCCCAGCATTTT.